This is a list of T cell receptor beta chains from one sample in a study of CD8+ T cells in alopecia areata. Assay used: immunoSEQ multiplex PCR; TCRdb lists only in-frame clones, some missing. In the table there are 95,000 to 120,000 clones, 45% to 65% of which are singletons. This material consisted of CD4+ T cells sorted from blood, taken at week 24, from a patient treated with tofacitinib. The receptors stem from a human donor with alopecia areata. CDR3s include the opening cysteine and the closing phenylalanine or tryptophan. D genes are given only for firm matches. A clone size is listed for some rows: how often the clone was seen (once, few, many), or a class if it is expanded.

>TRBV30|NA|few|TRBJ1-5
CAWSVMGLGPQHF
TGTGCCTGGAGTGTTATGGGTCTTGGACCCCAGCATTTT
>TRBV9|TRBD1|few|TRBJ1-2
CASSVLPTGDGYTF
TGTGCCAGCAGCGTCCTCCCGACAGGGGATGGCTACACCTTC
>TRBV6-5|NA|NA|TRBJ1-1
CASSPAMNTEAFF
TGTGCCAGCAGTCCAGCAATGAACACTGAAGCTTTCTTT
>TRBV7-9|NA|NA|TRBJ1-6
CASSLAGTESPLHF
TGTGCCAGCAGCTTAGCCGGGACGGAATCACCCCTCCACTTT
>TRBV19|NA|NA|TRBJ2-1
CLKKVEQFF
TGTTTGAAAAAAGTCGAGCAGTTCTTC
>TRBV5-1|NA|NA|TRBJ1-4
CASSLVARIGEKLFF
TGCGCCAGCAGCTTGGTTGCCAGAATAGGTGAAAAACTGTTTTTT
>TRBV25-1|TRBD2|NA|TRBJ2-5
CASSDGLAGVGETQYF
TGTGCCAGCAGTGACGGACTAGCGGGGGTCGGGGAGACCCAGTACTTC
>TRBV7-6|NA|NA|TRBJ2-5
CASTTGGQETQYF
TGTGCCAGCACCACCGGTGGCCAAGAGACCCAGTACTTC
>TRBV7-7|TRBD1|NA|TRBJ2-5
CASSFQGVQETQYF
TGTGCTAGCAGCTTTCAGGGGGTCCAAGAGACCCAGTACTTC
>TRBV19|TRBD2|medium-sized|TRBJ2-2
CASSGGAGELFF
TGTGCCAGTAGCGGGGGGGCCGGGGAGCTGTTTTTT
>TRBV4-1|TRBD1|NA|TRBJ1-5
CASSQDYRGGNQPQHF
TGCGCCAGCAGCCAAGATTACAGGGGTGGCAATCAGCCCCAGCATTTT
>TRBV6-6|NA|NA|TRBJ2-5
CASSDLLETQYF
TGTGCCAGCAGTGATTTGTTGGAGACCCAGTACTTC
>TRBV10-3|NA|NA|TRBJ2-4
CAISEEVKNIQYF
TGTGCCATCAGTGAGGAGGTCAAAAACATTCAGTACTTC
>TRBV6-5|NA|NA|TRBJ2-2
CASSRGGGELFF
TGTGCCAGCAGCAGGGGTGGCGGGGAGCTGTTTTTT
>TRBV2|NA|NA|TRBJ1-1
CASRVEGNTEAFF
TGTGCCAGCAGGGTCGAGGGGAACACTGAAGCTTTCTTT
>TRBV5-6|TRBD1|few|TRBJ1-3
CASSRGQGVIGNTIYF
TGTGCCAGCAGCAGGGGACAGGGAGTAATTGGAAACACCATATATTTT
>TRBV30|TRBD1|NA|TRBJ1-4
CAWSLQGAGEKLFF
TGTGCCTGGAGTCTCCAGGGGGCCGGCGAAAAACTGTTTTTT
>TRBV27|TRBD2|few|TRBJ2-7
CASSRRQAGGWGNYEQYF
TGTGCCAGCAGCCGGCGGCAAGCGGGGGGTTGGGGGAACTACGAGCAGTACTTC
>TRBV18|NA|few|TRBJ1-1
CASSHSRGNTEAFF
TGTGCCAGCTCACACAGCAGGGGGAACACTGAAGCTTTCTTT
>TRBV20-1|NA|NA|TRBJ2-1
CSATRAIEQFF
TGCAGTGCTACCAGGGCGATTGAGCAGTTCTTC
>TRBV25-1|TRBD1|NA|TRBJ1-2
CASRGQGDNYGYTF
TGTGCCAGCAGGGGACAGGGGGATAACTATGGCTACACCTTC
>TRBV29-1|NA|NA|TRBJ2-1
CSGNRDVNEQFF
TGCAGCGGAAACCGGGACGTCAATGAGCAGTTCTTC
>TRBV30|NA|NA|TRBJ2-2
CAWSGSYTGELFF
TGTGCCTGGTCCGGGTCCTACACCGGGGAGCTGTTTTTT
>TRBV5-1|TRBD1|NA|TRBJ2-1
CASSLAPGGAYNEQFF
TGCGCCAGCAGCTTGGCTCCAGGGGGCGCATATAATGAGCAGTTCTTC
>TRBV5-1|NA|NA|TRBJ1-2
CASSLEANYGYTF
TGCGCCAGCAGCTTGGAAGCTAACTATGGCTACACCTTC
>TRBV29-1|NA|NA|TRBJ1-1
CSVGQMNTEAFF
TGCAGCGTTGGACAGATGAACACTGAAGCTTTCTTT
>TRBV19|TRBD1|few|TRBJ1-2
CASSILTGGSYGYTF
TGTGCCAGTAGTATCCTAACAGGGGGCTCATATGGCTACACCTTC